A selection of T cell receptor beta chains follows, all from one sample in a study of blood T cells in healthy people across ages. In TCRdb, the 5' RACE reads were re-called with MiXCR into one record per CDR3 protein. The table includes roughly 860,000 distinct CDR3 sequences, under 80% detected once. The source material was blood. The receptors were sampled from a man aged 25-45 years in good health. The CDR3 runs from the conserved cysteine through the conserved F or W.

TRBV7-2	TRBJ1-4	CASSPRPTNEKLFF
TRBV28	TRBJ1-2	CASSFPGEGYGYTF
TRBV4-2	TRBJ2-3	CASSQEMVRYSPSTDTQYF
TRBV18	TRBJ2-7	CASSPLESSYEQYF
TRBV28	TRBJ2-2	CASSSIPDTYTGELFF
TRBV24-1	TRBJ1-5	CATSDLDGGNQPQHF
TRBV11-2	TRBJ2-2	CASSLGGGAPGELFF
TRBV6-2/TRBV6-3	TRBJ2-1	CASTDWSGPYNEQFF
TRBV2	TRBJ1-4	CASSPRTGDNEKLFF
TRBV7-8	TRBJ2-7	CASSPQGAPSGFYEQYF
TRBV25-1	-	CASSYWGTQYF
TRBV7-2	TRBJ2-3	CASSLGTFTDTQYF
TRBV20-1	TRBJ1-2	CSARGGQNYGYTF
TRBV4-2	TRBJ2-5	CASSQEVGSETQYF
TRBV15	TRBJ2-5	CATSITSGPSGETQYF
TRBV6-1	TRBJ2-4	CASGQPIAKNIQYF
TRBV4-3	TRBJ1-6	CASSQDLPGQGPNSPLHF
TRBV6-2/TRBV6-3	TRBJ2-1	CASSSAGTRDNEQFF
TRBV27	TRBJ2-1	CASSLAVDNEQFF
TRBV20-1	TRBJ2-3	CSARDTAGRGTDTQYF
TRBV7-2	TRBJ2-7	CASSFRGGYYEQYF
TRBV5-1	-	CASRTDGSERNIQYF
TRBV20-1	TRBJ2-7	CSAGGLAGTYEQYF
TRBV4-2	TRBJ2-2	CASSSRQGADTGELFF
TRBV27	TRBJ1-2	CASSLATGDYGYTF
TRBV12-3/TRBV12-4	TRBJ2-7	CASSRQRGGSSYEQYF
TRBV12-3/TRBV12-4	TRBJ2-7	CASRSDSGGADEQYF
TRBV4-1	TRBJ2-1	CASSQGGGLAGSEQFF
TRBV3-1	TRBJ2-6	CASSYQPSGANVLTF
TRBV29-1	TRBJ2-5	CSVVGVETQYF
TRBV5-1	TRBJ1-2	CASSSQGVGGYTF
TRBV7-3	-	CASSDSGGLGTQYF
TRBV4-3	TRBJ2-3	CASSQDVRQGGTQYF
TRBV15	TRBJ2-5	CATSSGETQYF
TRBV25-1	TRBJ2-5	CASSEYVGEETQYF
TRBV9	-	CASSVGEGDEQYF
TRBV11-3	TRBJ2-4	CASSQQGSNIQYF
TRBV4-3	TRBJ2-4	CASSSRLQGENIQYF
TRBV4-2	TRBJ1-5	CASSQDSSVSNQPQHF
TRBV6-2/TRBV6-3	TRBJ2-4	CASSWDYRAFEQYF
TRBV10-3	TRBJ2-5	CAISGPRAHQETQYF
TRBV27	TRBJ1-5	CASAWTVASSNQPQHF
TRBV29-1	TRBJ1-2	CSVGGDSYGYTF
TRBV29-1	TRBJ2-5	CSVDTSQTQYF
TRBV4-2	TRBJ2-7	CASSQRGSSYEQYF
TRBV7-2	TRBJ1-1	CASSLGQGNRARDTEAFF
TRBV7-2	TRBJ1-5	CASSLVFQGGQPQHF
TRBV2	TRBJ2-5	CASSKGLAPETQYF
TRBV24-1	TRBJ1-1	CATRGAMNTEAFF
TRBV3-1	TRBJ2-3	CASSMSASTDTQYF
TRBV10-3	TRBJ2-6	CAISELSGANVLTF
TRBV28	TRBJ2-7	CASSPPLGTGAYEQYF
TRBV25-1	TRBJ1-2	CASSGLGEDSVNYGYTF